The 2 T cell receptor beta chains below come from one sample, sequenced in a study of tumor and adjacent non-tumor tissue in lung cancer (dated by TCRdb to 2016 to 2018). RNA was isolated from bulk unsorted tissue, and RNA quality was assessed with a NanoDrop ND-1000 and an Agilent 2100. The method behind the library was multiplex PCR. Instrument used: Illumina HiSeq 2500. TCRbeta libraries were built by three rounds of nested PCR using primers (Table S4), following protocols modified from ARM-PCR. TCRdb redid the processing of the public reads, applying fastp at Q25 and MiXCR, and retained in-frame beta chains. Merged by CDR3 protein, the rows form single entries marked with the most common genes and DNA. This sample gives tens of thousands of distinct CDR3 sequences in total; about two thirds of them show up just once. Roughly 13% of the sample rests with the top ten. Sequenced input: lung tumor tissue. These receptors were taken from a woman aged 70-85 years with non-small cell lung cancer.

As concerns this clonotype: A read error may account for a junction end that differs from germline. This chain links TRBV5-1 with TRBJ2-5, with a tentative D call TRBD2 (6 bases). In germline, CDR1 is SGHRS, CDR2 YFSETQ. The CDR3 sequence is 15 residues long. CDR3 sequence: CACSEGAGPQETQYF. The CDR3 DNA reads TGCGCCTGCAGCGAGGGTGCGGGACCTCAAGAGACCCAGTACTTT.

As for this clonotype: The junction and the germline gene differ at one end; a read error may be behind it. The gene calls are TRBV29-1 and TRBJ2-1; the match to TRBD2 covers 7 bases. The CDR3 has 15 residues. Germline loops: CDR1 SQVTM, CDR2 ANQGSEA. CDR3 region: CSIEDWLAADNEQFF. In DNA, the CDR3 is TGCAGCATTGAAGATTGGCTAGCGGCCGACAATGAGCAGTTCTTT.